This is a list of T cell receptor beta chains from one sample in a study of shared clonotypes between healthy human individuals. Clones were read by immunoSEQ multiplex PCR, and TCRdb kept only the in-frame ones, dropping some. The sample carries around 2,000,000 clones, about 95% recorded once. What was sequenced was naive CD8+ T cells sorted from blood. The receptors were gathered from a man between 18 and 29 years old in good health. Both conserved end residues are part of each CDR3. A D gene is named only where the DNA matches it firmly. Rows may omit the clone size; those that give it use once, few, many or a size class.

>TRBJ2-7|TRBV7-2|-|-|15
CASSFAQGSSYEQYF
TGTGCCAGCAGCTTCGCGCAGGGGTCTTCCTACGAGCAGTACTTC
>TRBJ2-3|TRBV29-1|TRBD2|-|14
CSVELAGSTDTQYF
TGCAGCGTTGAACTAGCGGGTAGCACAGATACGCAGTATTTT
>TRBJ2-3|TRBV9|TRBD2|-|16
CASSVDISGRADTQYF
TGTGCCAGCAGCGTAGATATTAGCGGGAGAGCAGATACGCAGTATTTT
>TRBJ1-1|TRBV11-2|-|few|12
CASSFENTEAFF
TGTGCCAGCAGCTTTGAAAACACTGAAGCTTTCTTT
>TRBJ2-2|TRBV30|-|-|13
CAWIRRNTGELFF
TGTGCCTGGATTCGTCGGAACACCGGGGAGCTGTTTTTT
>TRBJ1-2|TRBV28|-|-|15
CASSTGGGGGYGYTF
TGTGCCAGCAGCACGGGGGGGGGAGGTGGCTATGGCTACACCTTC
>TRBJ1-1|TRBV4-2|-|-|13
CASSLYPNTEAFF
TGTGCCAGCAGCCTTTACCCGAACACTGAAGCTTTCTTT
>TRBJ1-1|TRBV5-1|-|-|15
CASSVGALLGAEAFF
TGCGCCAGCAGCGTGGGGGCCCTCCTGGGCGCTGAAGCTTTCTTT
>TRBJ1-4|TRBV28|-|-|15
CASSWETGSNEKLFF
TGTGCCAGCAGTTGGGAGACAGGCTCTAATGAAAAACTGTTTTTT
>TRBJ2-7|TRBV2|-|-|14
CASSELSFSYEQYF
TGTGCCAGCAGTGAACTATCATTCTCCTACGAGCAGTACTTC
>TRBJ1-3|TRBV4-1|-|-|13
CASSQGGGNTIYF
TGCGCCAGCAGCCAGGGGGGGGGAAACACCATATATTTT
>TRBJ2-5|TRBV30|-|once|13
CAWSVPRPETQYF
TGTGCCTGGAGTGTACCCCGGCCAGAGACCCAGTACTTC
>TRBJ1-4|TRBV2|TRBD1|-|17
CASSEALGTATNEKLFF
TGTGCCAGCAGTGAGGCGCTAGGGACAGCCACTAATGAAAAACTGTTTTTT
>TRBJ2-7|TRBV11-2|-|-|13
CASSSAMVYEQYF
TGTGCCAGCAGCTCCGCGATGGTCTACGAGCAGTACTTC
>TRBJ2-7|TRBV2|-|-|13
CASSDARSYEQYF
TGTGCCAGCAGTGATGCCCGGTCCTACGAGCAGTACTTC
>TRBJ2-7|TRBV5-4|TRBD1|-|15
CASSFTGDGGEEQYF
TGTGCCAGCAGCTTTACAGGGGATGGGGGTGAAGAGCAGTACTTC
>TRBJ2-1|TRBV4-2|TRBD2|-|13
CASSLAGGGEQFF
TGTGCCAGCAGCCTCGCGGGGGGGGGCGAGCAGTTCTTC
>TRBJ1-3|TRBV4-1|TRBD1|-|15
CASSQETGQVNTIYF
TGCGCCAGCAGCCAAGAGACAGGACAGGTAAACACCATATATTTT
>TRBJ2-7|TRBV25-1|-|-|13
CASSELGNYEQYF
TGTGCCAGCAGTGAATTGGGCAACTACGAGCAGTACTTC
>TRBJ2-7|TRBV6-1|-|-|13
CASSESMGHEQYF
TGTGCCAGCAGTGAATCAATGGGCCACGAGCAGTACTTC
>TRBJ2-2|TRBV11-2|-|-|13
CASSLVVWGELFF
TGTGCCAGCAGCTTAGTCGTTTGGGGGGAGCTGTTTTTT
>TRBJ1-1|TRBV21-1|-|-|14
CASSATGTNTEAFF
TGTGCCAGCAGCGCGACAGGGACGAACACTGAAGCTTTCTTT
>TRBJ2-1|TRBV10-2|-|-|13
CASTLAAYNEQFF
TGCGCCAGCACCCTAGCAGCGTACAATGAGCAGTTCTTC
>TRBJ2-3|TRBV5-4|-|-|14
CASSLAAGEDTQYF
TGTGCCAGCAGCTTGGCCGCAGGGGAAGATACGCAGTATTTT
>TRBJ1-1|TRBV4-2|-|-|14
CASSQGPAQDEAFF
TGTGCCAGCAGCCAAGGGCCGGCCCAGGACGAAGCTTTCTTT
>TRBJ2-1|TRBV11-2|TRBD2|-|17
CASSLGASGKIYNEQFF
TGTGCCAGCAGCTTAGGGGCTAGCGGGAAGATCTACAATGAGCAGTTCTTC
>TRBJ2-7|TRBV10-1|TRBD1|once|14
CASSELGTGREQYF
TGCGCCAGCAGTGAGCTTGGGACAGGGCGCGAGCAGTACTTC
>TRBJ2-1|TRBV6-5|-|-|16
CASSYLFEAAYNEQFF
TGTGCCAGCAGTTACTTATTCGAGGCCGCCTACAATGAGCAGTTCTTC
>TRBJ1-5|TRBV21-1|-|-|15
CASSSIQGSNQPQHF
TGTGCCAGCAGCAGCATACAGGGAAGCAATCAGCCCCAGCATTTT
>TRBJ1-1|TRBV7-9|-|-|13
CASSFQGAAEAFF
TGTGCCAGCAGCTTCCAAGGGGCTGCTGAAGCTTTCTTT
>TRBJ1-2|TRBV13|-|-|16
CASSPGGSPSNYGYTF
TGTGCCAGCAGCCCTGGTGGCTCGCCATCTAACTATGGCTACACCTTC
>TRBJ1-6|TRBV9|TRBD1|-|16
CASSPGDRVSDSPLHF
TGTGCCAGCAGCCCGGGAGACAGGGTGTCGGATTCACCCCTCCACTTT
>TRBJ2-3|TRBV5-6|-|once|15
CASSLGGLGHDTQYF
TGTGCCAGCAGCTTGGGCGGACTGGGCCACGATACGCAGTATTTT
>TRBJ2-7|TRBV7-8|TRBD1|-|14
CASSPYQGEYEQYF
TGTGCCAGCAGCCCGTACCAGGGGGAGTACGAGCAGTACTTC
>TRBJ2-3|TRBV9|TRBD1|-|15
CASSLRDSSTDTQYF
TGTGCCAGCAGTCTCCGGGACAGTAGCACAGATACGCAGTATTTT
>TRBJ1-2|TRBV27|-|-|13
CASTSQPSHGYTF
TGTGCCAGCACCTCGCAGCCCTCTCATGGCTACACCTTC
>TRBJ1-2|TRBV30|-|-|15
CAWWSLSTGHYGYTF
TGTGCCTGGTGGTCCCTTTCCACAGGGCACTATGGCTACACCTTC
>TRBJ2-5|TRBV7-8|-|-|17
CASSRLNGEHLQETQYF
TGTGCCAGCAGCCGTCTAAACGGGGAGCACCTTCAAGAGACCCAGTACTTC
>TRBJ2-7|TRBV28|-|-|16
CASSSRDFGGISQQYF
TGTGCCAGCAGCTCAAGGGACTTCGGAGGAATTAGCCAGCAGTACTTC
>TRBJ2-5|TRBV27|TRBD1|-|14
CASSQRTGKETQYF
TGTGCCAGCAGTCAGAGGACAGGGAAAGAGACCCAGTACTTC
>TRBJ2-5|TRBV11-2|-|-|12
CASSRAGETQYF
TGTGCCAGCAGCCGGGCGGGGGAGACCCAGTACTTC
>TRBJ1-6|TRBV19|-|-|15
CASSMWGTFRSPLHF
TGTGCCAGTAGTATGTGGGGGACGTTTCGTTCACCCCTCCACTTT
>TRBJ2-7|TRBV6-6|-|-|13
CASSYSNVYEQYF
TGTGCCAGCAGTTACTCGAACGTTTACGAGCAGTACTTC
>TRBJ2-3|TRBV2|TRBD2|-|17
CASSEPEERGGLDTQYF
TGTGCCAGCAGCGAGCCGGAGGAACGGGGGGGATTAGATACGCAGTATTTT
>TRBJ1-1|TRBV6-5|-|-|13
CASSYDRFSEAFF
TGTGCCAGCAGTTACGACAGGTTCTCTGAAGCTTTCTTT
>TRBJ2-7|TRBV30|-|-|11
CAWSGGPEQYF
TGTGCCTGGAGTGGGGGCCCGGAGCAGTACTTC
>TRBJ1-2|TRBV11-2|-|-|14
CASSLGGSGYGYTF
TGTGCCAGCAGCTTAGGGGGGTCGGGCTATGGCTACACCTTC
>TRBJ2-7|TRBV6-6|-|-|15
CASSEGQGSSYEQYF
TGTGCCAGCAGCGAGGGTCAGGGGAGCTCCTACGAGCAGTACTTC